One sample yielded the 7 T cell receptor beta chains listed below, sequenced in a study of PD-L1 blockade in urothelial cancer. Only in-frame clones appear in the TCRdb table, and some are missing; sequencing was by immunoSEQ multiplex PCR. The data contain tens of thousands of clones, roughly 89% of them singletons. The sample's time point: pretreatment peripheral blood. The sequenced sample was PBMCs, obtained around atezolizumab (anti-PD-L1) treatment. The source of these receptors is a man in his sixties with urothelial cancer.

The chain recombines TRBV5-5 with TRBJ2-7, with D hard to call. Germline CDR1 is SGHKS and CDR2 is YYEKEE (reference sequence). Trimming shortened V by 3 bases and J by 2 bases, and 18 bases separated the two germline ends. CDR3 length equals 16 residues. CDR3 DNA sequence: TGTGCCAGCAGCTATACCACCCGCGGCACCCCCTACGAGCAGTACTTC. It is translated as CASSYTTRGTPYEQYF.

CDR3: CASSITGGGQPQHF. The DNA for the CDR3 is TGTGCCAGTAGTATTACGGGGGGCGGTCAGCCCCAGCATTTT. The chain carries TRBV19 and TRBJ1-5, with D perhaps matching TRBD1 (6 bases). Germline-derived CDR1 and CDR2 are LNHDA and SQIVND (reference sequence). The CDR3 consists of 14 residues. V shed 3 bases and J shed 6 bases, with 12 bases lying between them.

The V and J genes are TRBV5-5 and TRBJ1-4; no reliable D call. This CDR3 comprises 15 residues. Germline lookup yields CDR1 SGHKS and CDR2 YYEKEE (reference sequence). Trimming took off 6 bases at V and 0 bases at J, with 12 bases between the two ends. Written as DNA, the CDR3 is TGTGCCAGCACCCGTACTCTTGCAACTAATGAAAAACTGTTTTTT. Its translation is CASTRTLATNEKLFF.

The chain couples TRBV19 to TRBJ1-5; possible D gene TRBD1, 5 bases. This CDR3 has 12 residues. The germline V gene encodes CDR1 LNHDA and CDR2 SQIVND (reference sequence). The ends were cut back, 9 bases at V and 3 bases at J, with 9 bases in the middle. CDR3 sequence (DNA): TGTGCCAGCCGACAGTCCAATCAGCCCCAGCATTTT. Protein: CASRQSNQPQHF.

The chain recombines TRBV4-1 with TRBJ2-5; 7 bases match TRBD2. Germline CDR1 reads MGHRA; CDR2 reads YSYEKL. J gave up 5 bases and V 4 bases, and 10 bases lay outside the gene matches. The CDR3 has 15 amino acids. The CDR3 spells CASSRQVTSRETQYF. In nucleotides, the CDR3 is TGCGCCAGCAGCCGTCAAGTGACTAGCAGGGAGACCCAGTACTTC.

Only one count was recorded for this clone. The chain links TRBV14 to TRBJ2-2; 7 nucleotides line up with TRBD1. The germline gives CDR1 SGHDN, CDR2 FVKESK. Trimming took 5 bases from V and 3 from J; bases not matched to a gene: 3. The CDR3 sequence is 14 residues long. CDR3 loop: CASSNRGDTGELFF. The CDR3 DNA reads TGTGCCAGCAGCAACAGGGGTGACACCGGGGAGCTGTTTTTT.

This clone showed up just once. The chain has TRBV6-5 and TRBJ2-2; possible D gene TRBD1, 6 bases. Germline lookup yields CDR1 MNHEY and CDR2 SVGAGI. The CDR3 totals 12 residues. V lost 6 bases, J lost 6 bases, and 8 bases lay in between. CDR3 in amino acids: CASRQGAGELFF. In DNA, the CDR3 is TGTGCCAGCAGACAGGGCGCCGGGGAGCTGTTTTTT.